This entry lists 25 T cell receptor beta chains sequenced from one sample in a study of blood T cell repertoires in COVID-19. Profiling relied on immunoSEQ multiplex PCR, and the TCRdb table lists in-frame clones only, not all of them. The sample consists of 26,000 or so clones, roughly 90% of them appearing once. Sequenced input: peripheral blood. The receptors derive from a human donor with active COVID-19. The donor label of this sample is uncertain.

CDR3 loop: CAIDKSTPGRAPRGPNYEQYF. CDR3 sequence (DNA): TGTGCCATCGACAAATCCACCCCAGGGAGGGCTCCCCGCGGGCCGAACTACGAGCAGTACTTC. The chain carries TRBV10-3 and TRBJ2-7; 7 nucleotides match TRBD2. After removal of 8 bases from V and 3 bases from J, the junction contained 31 bases not matched to a gene. Germline assignment: CDR1 ENHRY and CDR2 SYGVKD. The CDR3 covers 21 residues.

The rearrangement uses TRBV3-1 (or the pseudogene TRBV3-2) and TRBJ2-7; D is uncertain. The germline gives CDR1 LGHDT, CDR2 YNNKEL (reference sequence). The CDR3 has 15 amino acids. Deletions cut 0 bases from V and 2 bases from J, with 11 bases between. CDR3 DNA: TGTGCCAGCAGCCAAGATTACTACCCCACCTACGAGCAGTACTTC. Its protein product is CASSQDYYPTYEQYF.

This clone was counted only a few times. The V call is TRBV5-1, the J call TRBJ1-3; D remains ambiguous. CDR3 length: 13 amino acids. CDR1 is SGHRS and CDR2 is YFSETQ in the germline V gene. V lost 0 bases to trimming and J lost 8 bases, with 9 bases between them. The DNA for the CDR3 is TGCGCCAGCAGCTTGGGCGTCCGGGACACCATATATTTT. This sequence encodes CASSLGVRDTIYF.

The genes are TRBV6-2 or TRBV6-3 and TRBJ2-1, with TRBD2 matching over 7 bases. The CDR3 sequence is 15 residues long. V lost 6 bases to trimming and J lost 2 bases; unmatched junction nucleotides: 7. CDR1 is MNHEY and CDR2 is SVGEGT in the germline V gene. Here the CDR3 reads CASSFSGNTYNEQFF. The CDR3 DNA reads TGTGCCAGCAGCTTCAGCGGGAATACCTACAATGAGCAGTTCTTC.

The chain carries TRBV30 and TRBJ1-1; D possibly corresponds to TRBD1 (6 bases). The CDR3 is 17 residues long. Germline values: CDR1 GTSNPN, CDR2 SVGIG (reference sequence). With 2 bases removed from V and 5 bases from J, the gap between germline ends came to 24 bases. CDR3 sequence: CAWSYGPLQGIETEAFF. The CDR3 DNA sequence: TGTGCCTGGAGTTACGGGCCCTTACAGGGTATCGAGACTGAAGCTTTCTTT.

This chain connects TRBV29-1 to TRBJ2-7, with 7 bases identical to TRBD1. The CDR3 is made up of 14 amino acids. Germline CDR1 is SQVTM and CDR2 is ANQGSEA. Trimming removed 3 bases from V and 2 bases from J; junction bases left unmatched: 7. Here the CDR3 DNA reads TGCAGCGTTGAGAGCCGGGACAGCGCCTACGAGCAGTACTTC. Its protein is CSVESRDSAYEQYF.

CDR3 residues: CASSLGLQGGPTDTQYF. The CDR3 DNA sequence: TGTGCCAGCAGCTTAGGCTTGCAGGGAGGGCCCACAGATACGCAGTATTTT. The chain employs TRBV7-6 and TRBJ2-3, with 7 bases that match TRBD2. The V gene's germline CDR1 is SGHVS and CDR2 FNYEAQ. Germline trimming cut 1 base from V and 2 bases from J; bases unmatched to any gene: 9. This CDR3 has 17 amino acids.

The CDR3 loop is CASSLVSGNTGELFF. The DNA of the CDR3 is TGTGCCAGCAGCTTGGTTAGCGGGAACACCGGGGAGCTGTTTTTT. The chain couples TRBV5-6 to TRBJ2-2; a weak D match, TRBD2 (6 bases). V was cut by 0 bases and J by 1 base, with 7 bases left in between. This CDR3 is built from 15 residues. The germline CDR1 and CDR2 sequences are SGHDT and YYEEEE.

This rearrangement joins TRBV6-5 to TRBJ1-1, with TRBD1 matching over 8 bases. With V trimmed by 3 bases and J by 11 bases, 11 bases remained unmatched. This CDR3 region has 14 residues. In germline, CDR1 is MNHEY, CDR2 SVGAGI. As DNA, the CDR3 is TGTGCCAGCAGTTATCATGACAGGGGAAGCGAGGCTTTCTTT. It yields the protein CASSYHDRGSEAFF.

V and J are TRBV6-5 and TRBJ1-1; D is perhaps TRBD1 (5 bases). Trimming removed 2 bases at V and 1 base at J, with 11 bases between. The CDR3 extends over 15 amino acids. The germline gives CDR1 MNHEY, CDR2 SVGAGI. The CDR3 coding sequence is TGTGCCAGCAGTTACGCGGGGGTGGGGAACACTGAAGCTTTCTTT. It translates to CASSYAGVGNTEAFF.

The chain employs TRBV5-1 and TRBJ2-3; 8 nucleotides agree with TRBD1. This CDR3 comprises 14 residues. V shed 0 bases, J shed 4 bases, and the junction held 1 base outside the gene matches. CDR1 is SGHRS and CDR2 is YFSETQ in the germline V gene. The CDR3 sequence: CASSLEQGADTQYF. The CDR3 coding sequence is TGCGCCAGCAGCTTGGAACAGGGGGCAGATACGCAGTATTTT.

V gene TRBV7-8 combines with J gene TRBJ1-2; possibly TRBD1 for D (5 bases). The CDR3 is 13 residues long. V was trimmed by 5 bases and J by 5 bases, leaving 12 bases between them. The germline gives CDR1 SGHVS, CDR2 FQNEAQ. CDR3 residues: CASSLQVDYGYTF. The DNA for the CDR3 is TGTGCCAGCAGCCTACAGGTCGATTATGGCTACACCTTC.

The table lists this clone with a few counts. CDR3 sequence (DNA): TGTGCCAGCACCTTGTCGAACACTGAAGCTTTCTTT. It specifies CASTLSNTEAFF. The chain couples TRBV6-6 to TRBJ1-1; D not resolved. The CDR3 length is 12 residues. Per the germline V gene, CDR1 is MNHNY and CDR2 is SVGAGI (reference sequence). V was shortened by 7 bases and J by 1 base, with 7 bases between the two germline ends.

The rearrangement links TRBV2 to TRBJ1-1, with D tentatively TRBD1 (5 bases). The CDR3 runs to 15 residues. Germline lookup yields CDR1 SNHLY and CDR2 FYNNEI. Trimming shortened V by 7 bases and J by 2 bases, and 17 bases separated the two germline ends. CDR3 in amino acids: CASTLKGWRNTEAFF. CDR3 sequence (DNA): TGTGCCAGCACCCTAAAGGGGTGGAGAAACACTGAAGCTTTCTTT.

This sequence joins TRBV4-2 and TRBJ1-2; the D gene is possibly TRBD1 (6 bases). The CDR3 extends over 14 amino acids. V was cut by 0 bases and J by 8 bases, with 13 bases left in between. CDR1 LGHNA and CDR2 YNFKEQ come from the germline V gene. This CDR3 reads CASSQEGRGRGYTF. CDR3 coding DNA: TGTGCCAGCAGCCAAGAAGGCAGGGGAAGGGGCTACACCTTC.

V and J are TRBV7-3 and TRBJ2-7; 7 nucleotides line up with TRBD2. Germline V lookup: CDR1 SGHTA, CDR2 FQGTGA. V trimming: 2 bases; J trimming: 0 bases; junction bases outside the gene matches: 4. The length of the CDR3 is 15 residues. For the CDR3, the DNA is TGTGCCAGCAGCTTACAAAGCGGGATCTCCTACGAGCAGTACTTC. The encoded protein is CASSLQSGISYEQYF. The full variable domain, with the rest looked up from reference TRBV7-3 and TRBJ2-7, is GAGVSQTPSNKVTEKGKYVELRCDPISGHTALYWYRQSLGQGPEFLIYFQGTGAADDSGLPNDRFFAVRPEGSVSTLKIQRTERGDSAVYLCASSLQSGISYEQYFGPGTRLTVT.

The CDR3 sequence: CAIRETGAGNTEAFF. The CDR3 nucleotides are TGTGCCATCAGGGAAACAGGGGCCGGGAACACTGAAGCTTTCTTT. The V call is TRBV10-3, the J call TRBJ1-1; 7 nucleotides line up with TRBD1. The germline V gene has CDR1 ENHRY and CDR2 SYGVKD. Unmatched junction bases numbered 8, after V lost 6 bases and J lost 1 base. The CDR3 runs 15 residues.

The chain carries TRBV6-2 or TRBV6-3 and TRBJ2-1; TRBD2 might be the D (6 bases). The CDR3 has 13 amino acids. V dropped 0 bases and J dropped 10 bases, with 10 bases sitting between them. The V gene's germline CDR1 is MNHEY and CDR2 SVGEGT. CDR3 nucleotides: TGTGCCAGCAGTTACTCGAACGGAGGGGAGCAGTTCTTC. Protein: CASSYSNGGEQFF.

The sample holds one count of this clone. This chain links TRBV5-1 with TRBJ2-5; TRBD1 matches at 8 bases. The length of the CDR3 is 14 residues. The germline gives CDR1 SGHRS, CDR2 YFSETQ. V shed 4 bases, J shed 5 bases, and the junction held 7 bases outside the gene matches. The DNA of the CDR3 is TGCGCCAGCAGCGTCAGGGGGCAATGGGAGACCCAGTACTTC. It is translated as CASSVRGQWETQYF. Full variable domain (outside the CDR3, taken from reference TRBV5-1 and TRBJ2-5): KAGVTQTPRYLIKTRGQQVTLSCSPISGHRSVSWYQQTPGQGLQFLFEYFSETQRNKGNFPGRFSGRQFSNSRSEMNVSTLELGDSALYLCASSVRGQWETQYFGPGTRLLVL.

V and J are TRBV12-3 or TRBV12-4 and TRBJ1-2, with D unclear. Trimming took off 3 bases at V and 7 bases at J, with 12 bases between the two ends. The CDR3 length is 13 residues. CDR3 nucleotide sequence: TGTGCCAGCAGTTTGAGAGGAATGGGTGGCTACACCTTC. Its translation is CASSLRGMGGYTF.

CDR3 in amino acids: CASSLRETNEQFF. CDR3 bases: TGTGCCAGCAGCCTACGGGAGACCAATGAGCAGTTCTTC. The chain employs TRBV6-5 and TRBJ2-1; tentatively, D is TRBD2 (6 bases). Trimming pared 6 bases from V and 6 bases from J, leaving 12 bases between. This CDR3 is 13 amino acids long. Germline-derived CDR1 and CDR2 are MNHEY and SVGAGI.

The J gene is TRBJ1-4, the V gene TRBV7-8; D remains ambiguous. The V end lost 5 bases, the J end lost 0 bases, and 7 bases lay between the germline ends. Germline V lookup: CDR1 SGHVS, CDR2 FQNEAQ. The CDR3 is 14 residues long. CDR3 bases: TGTGCCAGCAGCCGGGAGACAACTAATGAAAAACTGTTTTTT. This translates into CASSRETTNEKLFF.

This sequence joins TRBV10-3 and TRBJ2-5; the match to TRBD2 covers 10 bases. The CDR3 spans 13 residues. Germline loops: CDR1 ENHRY, CDR2 SYGVKD. Losses at the gene ends were 4 bases for V and 5 bases for J; bases not matched to a gene: 1. CDR3 in DNA: TGTGCCATCAGTGTGACTAGCGGGGAGACCCAGTACTTC. Its translation: CAISVTSGETQYF.

The chain is built from TRBV19 and TRBJ1-2, with D uncertain. This CDR3 is built from 16 residues. The V gene lost 10 bases and the J gene lost 3 bases, with 24 bases spanning the gap. The germline V gene encodes CDR1 LNHDA and CDR2 SQIVND (reference sequence). DNA for the CDR3: TGTGCCATCCTTTACGGTCCGACTTTAAAACACTATGGCTACACCTTC. Protein sequence: CAILYGPTLKHYGYTF.

CDR3 sequence reads: CASSIWQGINYGYTF. The CDR3 DNA is TGTGCCAGTAGTATCTGGCAGGGAATTAACTATGGCTACACCTTC. The rearrangement uses TRBV19 and TRBJ1-2; the D gene is possibly TRBD1 (5 bases). The length of the CDR3 is 15 residues. The V gene's germline CDR1 is LNHDA and CDR2 SQIVND (reference sequence). V lost 3 bases to trimming and J lost 1 base, with 12 bases between them.